These 25 T cell receptor beta chains originate from one sample sequenced in a study of cytomegalovirus exposure and HLA in healthy donors. The PCR made use of 60 Vbeta and 13 Jbeta primers. TCRdb's table, derived via immunoSEQ multiplex PCR, lists solely in-frame clones and lacks some. The sample lists more than 150,000 clones; 70% to 80% were seen once. Sequenced material: PBMCs. Source of these receptors: a girl under 18 in good health and CMV-seropositive.

The chain's CDR3 is CASNDGGVSYNEQFF. The CDR3 bases are TGCGCCAGCAACGACGGGGGGGTGTCCTACAATGAGCAGTTCTTC. The chain employs TRBV5-1 and TRBJ2-1, with 8 positions matching TRBD2. J lost 1 base, V lost 6 bases, and 6 bases had no gene match. The CDR3 covers 15 residues. Germline CDR1 reads SGHRS; CDR2 reads YFSETQ.

The rearrangement joins TRBV27 to TRBJ1-2; possibly TRBD1 for D (6 bases). The CDR3 runs 13 residues. V dropped 4 bases and J dropped 4 bases, with 10 bases sitting between them. The germline CDR1 and CDR2 sequences are MNHEY and SMNVEV (reference sequence). The CDR3 loop reads CASSSRGPYGYTF. CDR3 coding DNA: TGTGCCAGCAGTTCCAGGGGCCCCTATGGCTACACCTTC.

The chain joins TRBV30 to TRBJ1-2; TRBD1 might be the D (6 bases). Germline V gene lookup returns CDR1 GTSNPN and CDR2 SVGIG (reference sequence). The CDR3 is made up of 13 amino acids. Written as DNA, the CDR3 is TGTGCTTATACCAGGACAGCCCCGGCGGGCTACACCTTC. It translates to CAYTRTAPAGYTF.

The chain carries TRBV6-1 and TRBJ2-7; 7 positions agree with TRBD1. Germline CDR1 and CDR2: MNHNS and SASEGT. The CDR3 totals 13 residues. The junction had 5 bases not matched to a gene; V was cut back by 6 bases and J by 3 bases. CDR3 sequence: CASRGTASYEQYF. DNA of the CDR3: TGTGCCAGCAGAGGGACAGCCAGCTACGAGCAGTACTTC.

This clone was recorded once. This chain uses TRBV4-3 with TRBJ1-6; 11 bases fit TRBD1. The trim removed 0 bases at V and 5 bases at J, leaving 9 bases unmatched. In germline, CDR1 is LGHNA, CDR2 YSLEER. The CDR3 is 19 amino acids. CDR3 sequence (DNA): TGCGCCAGCAGCCAAGATTATAGTGGGACAGGGGGAAATAATTCACCCCTCCACTTT. Its protein is CASSQDYSGTGGNNSPLHF.

This clone has more than one count but fewer than ten. This rearrangement joins TRBV9 to TRBJ2-7, with no clear D. This CDR3 is built from 12 residues. Germline assignment: CDR1 SGDLS and CDR2 YYNGEE. V lost 0 bases and J 6 bases, leaving 7 bases between the germline ends. The CDR3 protein is CASSVERGEQYF. The CDR3 bases are TGTGCCAGCAGCGTAGAAAGAGGCGAGCAGTACTTC.

The rearrangement joins TRBV6-6 to TRBJ2-3, with TRBD2 identical over 8 bases. Germline V gene lookup returns CDR1 MNHNY and CDR2 SVGAGI (reference sequence). V dropped 2 bases and J dropped 2; count of bases not matched to a gene: 6. The CDR3 extends over 16 amino acids. For the CDR3, the DNA is TGTGCCAGCAGTTACGGAGCGGGGGTTAACACAGATACGCAGTATTTT. This encodes CASSYGAGVNTDTQYF.

The V gene is TRBV5-8, the J gene TRBJ1-4, with 9 bases lining up with TRBD1. The CDR3 runs to 16 residues. The germline gives CDR1 SGHTS, CDR2 YDEGEE. Trimming removed 3 bases from V and 8 bases from J; junction bases left unmatched: 11. CDR3 bases: TGTGCCAGCAGCTCCCCCCCGGGACAGGGACGAGAAAAACTGTTTTTT. It is translated as CASSSPPGQGREKLFF.

The chain carries TRBV4-3 and TRBJ2-2; unclear D gene. Germline V CDR1 and CDR2: LGHNA, YSLEER. Trimming left V 0 bases short and J 9 bases short, with 8 bases between. The length of the CDR3 is 13 residues. The CDR3 loop is CASSQDLRRELFF. The DNA of the CDR3 is TGCGCCAGCAGCCAAGATCTGCGGAGGGAGCTGTTTTTT.

The V call is TRBV7-9, the J call TRBJ1-3, with TRBD1 matching 7 bases. The V gene end was trimmed by 6 bases and the J gene end by 0 bases; junction bases not matched to a gene: 11. The V gene's germline CDR1 is SEHNR and CDR2 FQNEAQ (reference sequence). There are 17 residues in the CDR3. CDR3 amino acids: CASRALGTVYSGNTIYF. The CDR3 region has the DNA TGTGCCAGCAGGGCTTTAGGGACAGTGTACTCTGGAAACACCATATATTTT.

This rearrangement joins TRBV19 to TRBJ2-1; 8 bases are shared with TRBD2. Per the germline V gene, CDR1 is LNHDA and CDR2 is SQIVND (reference sequence). V lost 6 bases to trimming and J lost 9 bases; unmatched junction nucleotides: 1. This CDR3 region has 11 residues. This CDR3 reads CASSGGGEQFF. Written as DNA, the CDR3 is TGTGCCAGTAGCGGGGGGGGTGAGCAGTTCTTC. The variable domain in full, completed from reference TRBV19 and TRBJ2-1, reads DGGITQSPKYLFRKEGQNVTLSCEQNLNHDAMYWYRQDPGQGLRLIYYSQIVNDFQKGDIAEGYSVSREKKESFPLTVTSAQKNPTAFYLCASSGGGEQFFGPGTRLTVL.

The chain carries TRBV11-2 and TRBJ2-2, with D perhaps matching TRBD1 (8 bases). CDR3 length: 16 amino acids. Trimming shortened V by 1 base and J by 4 bases, and 13 bases separated the two germline ends. The V gene's germline CDR1 is SGHAT and CDR2 FQNNGV. The CDR3 spells CASSLGHRGGTGELFF. In DNA, the CDR3 is TGTGCCAGCAGCTTAGGACACAGGGGGGGCACCGGGGAGCTGTTTTTT.

This rearrangement joins TRBV27 to TRBJ2-2, with 10 bases that match TRBD1. Germline V gives CDR1 MNHEY, CDR2 SMNVEV (reference sequence). J lost 8 bases, V lost 4 bases, and 4 bases had no gene match. The CDR3 totals 14 residues. CDR3 sequence: CASSWDRGPGELFF. The CDR3 region has the DNA TGTGCCAGCAGTTGGGACAGGGGCCCTGGGGAGCTGTTTTTT.

CDR3 sequence: CASSPLRNTEAFF. The CDR3 region has the DNA TGTGCCAGCTCACCACTTAGGAACACTGAAGCTTTCTTT. This chain uses TRBV18 with TRBJ1-1; D is undetermined. There are 13 residues in the CDR3. V lost 1 base and J 1 base, leaving 4 bases between the germline ends. Germline V gene lookup returns CDR1 KGHSH and CDR2 LQKENI.

This chain links TRBV6-5 with TRBJ1-3; the D is unclear. Germline assignment: CDR1 MNHEY and CDR2 SVGAGI. This CDR3 has 14 residues. Trimming cost V 10 bases and J 3 bases, with 16 bases left between them. This CDR3 reads CATCPNGNGNTIYF. The CDR3 nucleotides read TGTGCCACCTGCCCGAACGGGAATGGAAACACCATATATTTT.

This clone was seen just once. The chain is built from TRBV19 and TRBJ2-6; TRBD2 might be the D (5 bases). CDR1 is LNHDA, CDR2 SQIVND, per germline (reference sequence). The ends were cut back, 5 bases at V and 2 bases at J, with 7 bases in the middle. The CDR3 consists of 14 residues. This chain's CDR3 is CASSPGAGANVLTF. As DNA, the CDR3 is TGTGCCAGTAGTCCCGGGGCTGGGGCCAACGTCCTGACTTTC. Complete variable domain (other parts from reference TRBV19 and TRBJ2-6): DGGITQSPKYLFRKEGQNVTLSCEQNLNHDAMYWYRQDPGQGLRLIYYSQIVNDFQKGDIAEGYSVSREKKESFPLTVTSAQKNPTAFYLCASSPGAGANVLTFGAGSRLTVL.

This clone occurred a few times. V gene TRBV29-1 combines with J gene TRBJ1-2, with D perhaps TRBD1 (6 bases). Trimming removed 6 bases from V and 4 bases from J, with 15 bases in between. From germline, CDR1 is SQVTM and CDR2 ANQGSEA. CDR3 size: 13 residues. In DNA, the CDR3 is TGCAGCGTGGACGCAGGGGTTAGCTATGGCTACACCTTC. This codes for CSVDAGVSYGYTF.

The chain couples TRBV12-5 to TRBJ1-2; D is unresolved. Trimming shortened V by 5 bases and J by 6 bases, and 16 bases separated the two germline ends. Germline V lookup: CDR1 LGHNT, CDR2 FRNRAP. The CDR3 runs 14 residues. The CDR3 nucleotides read TGTGCTAGTGGTCTCGCCCAACAGCTTAATGGCTACACCTTC. This codes for CASGLAQQLNGYTF.

This chain joins TRBV19 and TRBJ2-7, with 8 positions matching TRBD1. Unmatched junction bases numbered 4, after V lost 1 base and J lost 5 bases. This CDR3 has 14 residues. Germline CDR1 reads LNHDA; CDR2 reads SQIVND (reference sequence). The CDR3 is CASSIGTGKDEQYF. The CDR3 DNA is TGTGCCAGTAGTATAGGGACAGGGAAGGACGAGCAGTACTTC.

The rearrangement links TRBV4-3 to TRBJ2-7; weak D call: TRBD1 (5 bases). The CDR3 runs to 15 residues. Between the trimmed V and J ends, which lost 0 bases and 1 base, there was a span of 10 bases. The germline V gene has CDR1 LGHNA and CDR2 YSLEER. DNA of the CDR3: TGCGCCAGCAGCCAAGATTGGGGCAATTCCTACGAGCAGTACTTC. Translating it yields CASSQDWGNSYEQYF.

The chain couples TRBV20-1 to TRBJ1-4; D remains unclear. The CDR3 spans 11 residues. CDR1 and CDR2 (germline): DFQATT, SNEGSKA (reference sequence). Deletions cut 1 base from V and 8 bases from J, with 5 bases between. The CDR3 loop reads CSARGGEKLFF. DNA for the CDR3: TGCAGTGCTAGAGGAGGCGAAAAACTGTTTTTT.

The chain has TRBV7-9 and TRBJ1-2; no reliable D call. In germline, CDR1 is SEHNR, CDR2 FQNEAQ (reference sequence). V gave up 0 bases and J gave up 4 bases, with 3 bases separating them. The CDR3 runs 12 residues. CDR3 in amino acids: CASSLAGYGYTF. In DNA, the CDR3 is TGTGCCAGCAGCTTAGCCGGCTATGGCTACACCTTC.

The chain is built from TRBV5-8 and TRBJ2-7; D gene ambiguous. The CDR3 loop spans 16 amino acids. V was clipped by 3 bases and J by 2 bases, with 18 bases between them. The V gene's germline CDR1 is SGHTS and CDR2 YDEGEE. The CDR3 coding sequence is TGTGCCAGCAGCTGGGCGTTAGGTAGACCCCCCTACGAGCAGTACTTC. Its protein product is CASSWALGRPPYEQYF. The whole variable domain, remainder taken from reference TRBV5-8 and TRBJ2-7, is EAGVTQSPTHLIKTRGQQATLRCSPISGHTSVYWYQQALGLGLQFLLWYDEGEERNRGNFPPRFSGRQFPNYSSELNVNALELEDSALYLCASSWALGRPPYEQYFGPGTRLTVT.

This clone was picked up one time. V gene TRBV9 combines with J gene TRBJ1-4, with TRBD1 identical over 9 bases. In germline, CDR1 is SGDLS, CDR2 YYNGEE. CDR3 length: 15 amino acids. The junction had 5 bases not matched to a gene; V was cut back by 0 bases and J by 8 bases. This CDR3 is CASSVGDRVGEKLFF. CDR3 DNA sequence: TGTGCCAGCAGCGTAGGGGACAGGGTTGGGGAAAAACTGTTTTTT. The variable domain in full, with the rest retrieved from reference TRBV9 and TRBJ1-4, is DSGVTQTPKHLITATGQRVTLRCSPRSGDLSVYWYQQSLDQGLQFLIQYYNGEERAKGNILERFSAQQFPDLHSELNLSSLELGDSALYFCASSVGDRVGEKLFFGSGTQLSVL.

Comments on this clone: The sample contains more than one DNA sequence encoding this CDR3. The rearrangement joins TRBV6-1 to TRBJ1-5, with D unclear. This CDR3 spans 13 amino acids. Germline lookup yields CDR1 MNHNS and CDR2 SASEGT. V lost 2 bases and J lost 2, with 4 bases in between. In DNA, the CDR3 is TGTGCCAGCAGTGAACAGGGCAATCAGCCCCAGCATTTT. Translated, it gives CASSEQGNQPQHF.